This T cell receptor beta chain was documented in a study of response to subunit inactivated influenza vaccine. TCRdb processed the RT-PCR reads anew with MiXCR; each CDR3 protein has one entry. The sample shows fewer than 550,000 distinct CDR3 sequences, about 25% of them seen only once. The CDR3 has 13 residues. Germline V gives CDR1 DFQATT, CDR2 SNEGSKA (reference sequence). The V and J ends lost 7 bases and 7 bases respectively, with 17 bases between them. This clonotype was picked up a small number of times. The source was CD4+ T cells sorted from PBMCs, collected 5 days after vaccination. The sequence was obtained from a man aged 50 to 59 who received an inactivated influenza vaccine. The V and J genes are TRBV20-1 and TRBJ1-5; D possibly corresponds to TRBD1 (6 bases). The CDR3 is CSGVQGARQPQHF. The CDR3, as DNA: TGCAGTGGGGTACAGGGAGCGCGCCAGCCCCAGCATTTT.